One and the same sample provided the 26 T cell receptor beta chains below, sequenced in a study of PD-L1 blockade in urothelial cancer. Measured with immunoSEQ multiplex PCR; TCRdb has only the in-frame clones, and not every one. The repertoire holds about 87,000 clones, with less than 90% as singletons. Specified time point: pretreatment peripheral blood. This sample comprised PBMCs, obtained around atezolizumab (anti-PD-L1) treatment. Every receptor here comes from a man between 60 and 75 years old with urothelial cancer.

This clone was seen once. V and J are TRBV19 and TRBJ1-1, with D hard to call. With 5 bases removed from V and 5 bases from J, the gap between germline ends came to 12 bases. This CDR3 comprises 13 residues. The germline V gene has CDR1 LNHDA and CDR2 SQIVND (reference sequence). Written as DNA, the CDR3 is TGTGCCAGTAGTCCCGCAGGCGCGACTGAAGCTTTCTTT. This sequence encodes CASSPAGATEAFF.

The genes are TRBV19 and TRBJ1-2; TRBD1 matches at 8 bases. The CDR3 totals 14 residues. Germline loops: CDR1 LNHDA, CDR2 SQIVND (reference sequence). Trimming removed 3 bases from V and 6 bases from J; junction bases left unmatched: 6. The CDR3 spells CASSIDLTGDGYTF. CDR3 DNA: TGTGCCAGTAGTATTGATTTGACAGGGGATGGCTACACCTTC.

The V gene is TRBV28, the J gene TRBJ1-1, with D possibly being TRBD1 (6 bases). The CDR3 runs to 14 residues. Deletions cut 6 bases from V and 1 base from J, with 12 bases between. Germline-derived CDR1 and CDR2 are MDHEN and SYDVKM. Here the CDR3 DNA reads TGTGCCAGCAGCCTGCAGGGGACGAACACTGAAGCTTTCTTT. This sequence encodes CASSLQGTNTEAFF.

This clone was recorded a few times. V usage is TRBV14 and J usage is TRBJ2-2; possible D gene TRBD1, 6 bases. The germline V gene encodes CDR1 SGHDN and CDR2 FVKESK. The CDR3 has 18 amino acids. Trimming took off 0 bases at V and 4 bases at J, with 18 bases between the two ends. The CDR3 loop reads CASSQESETGIFTGELFF. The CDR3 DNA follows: TGTGCCAGCAGCCAAGAATCGGAGACAGGCATATTCACCGGGGAGCTGTTTTTT.

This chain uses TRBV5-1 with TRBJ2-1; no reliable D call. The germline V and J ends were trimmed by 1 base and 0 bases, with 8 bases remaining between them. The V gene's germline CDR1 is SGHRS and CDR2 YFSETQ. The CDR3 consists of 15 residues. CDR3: CASSLMRSSYNEQFF. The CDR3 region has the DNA TGCGCCAGCAGCTTGATGAGGAGCTCCTACAATGAGCAGTTCTTC.

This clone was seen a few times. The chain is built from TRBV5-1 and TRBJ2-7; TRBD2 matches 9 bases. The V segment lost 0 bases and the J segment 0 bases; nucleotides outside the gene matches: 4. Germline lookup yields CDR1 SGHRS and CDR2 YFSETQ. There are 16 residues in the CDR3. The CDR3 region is CASSLAGSGGSYEQYF. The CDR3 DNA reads TGCGCCAGCAGCTTGGCCGGTAGCGGGGGCTCCTACGAGCAGTACTTC.

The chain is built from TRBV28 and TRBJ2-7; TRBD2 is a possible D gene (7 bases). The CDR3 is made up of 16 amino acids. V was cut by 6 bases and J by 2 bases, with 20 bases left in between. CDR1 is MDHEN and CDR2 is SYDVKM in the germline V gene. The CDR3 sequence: CASSPLGGGRPYEQYF. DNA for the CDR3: TGTGCCAGCAGCCCCCTCGGGGGCGGGAGACCCTACGAGCAGTACTTC.

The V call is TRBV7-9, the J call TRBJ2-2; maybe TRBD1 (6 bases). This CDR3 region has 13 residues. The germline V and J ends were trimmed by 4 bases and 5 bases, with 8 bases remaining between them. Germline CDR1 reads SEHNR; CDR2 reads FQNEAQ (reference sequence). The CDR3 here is CASSWTATGELFF. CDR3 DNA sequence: TGTGCCAGCAGCTGGACAGCAACCGGGGAGCTGTTTTTT.

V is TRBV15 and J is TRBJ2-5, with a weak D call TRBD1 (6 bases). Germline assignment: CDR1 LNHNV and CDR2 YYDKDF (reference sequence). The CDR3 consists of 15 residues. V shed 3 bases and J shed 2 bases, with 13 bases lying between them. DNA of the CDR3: TGTGCCACCAGCAGCCGACAGGAAAATCAAGAGACCCAGTACTTC. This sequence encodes CATSSRQENQETQYF.

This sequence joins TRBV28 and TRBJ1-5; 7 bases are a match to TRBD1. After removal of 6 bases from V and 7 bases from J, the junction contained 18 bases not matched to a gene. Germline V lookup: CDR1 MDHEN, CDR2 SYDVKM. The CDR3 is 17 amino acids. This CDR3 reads CASRDRTRDRLIQPQHF. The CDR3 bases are TGTGCCAGCAGAGACCGAACCAGGGACAGATTGATCCAGCCCCAGCATTTT.

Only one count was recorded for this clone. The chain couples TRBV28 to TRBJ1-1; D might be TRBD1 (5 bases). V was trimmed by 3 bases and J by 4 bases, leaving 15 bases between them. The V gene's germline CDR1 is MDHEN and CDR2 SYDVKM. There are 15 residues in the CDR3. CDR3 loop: CASSFGHIWSTEAFF. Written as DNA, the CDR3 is TGTGCCAGCAGTTTCGGACATATTTGGTCCACTGAAGCTTTCTTT.

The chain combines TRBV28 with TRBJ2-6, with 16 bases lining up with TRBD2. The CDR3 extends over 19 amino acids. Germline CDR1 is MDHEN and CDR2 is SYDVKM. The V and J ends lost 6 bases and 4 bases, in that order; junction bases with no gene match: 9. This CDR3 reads CASSPLGLAGGAGANVLTF. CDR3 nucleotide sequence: TGTGCCAGCAGCCCCTTGGGACTAGCGGGAGGGGCCGGGGCCAACGTCCTGACTTTC.

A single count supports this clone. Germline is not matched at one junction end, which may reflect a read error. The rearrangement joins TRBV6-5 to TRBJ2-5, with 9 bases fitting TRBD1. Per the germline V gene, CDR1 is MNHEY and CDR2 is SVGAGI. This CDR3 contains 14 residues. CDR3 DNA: TGTGCCAGCAGCTACTCGGACAGGGGAGAGACCCAGTACTTC. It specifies CASSYSDRGETQYF.

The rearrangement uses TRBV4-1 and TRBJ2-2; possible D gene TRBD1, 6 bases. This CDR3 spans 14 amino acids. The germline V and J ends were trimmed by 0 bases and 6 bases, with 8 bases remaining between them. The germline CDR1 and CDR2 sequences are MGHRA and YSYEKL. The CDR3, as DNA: TGCGCCAGCAGCCAAGACAGGGGTCCCGGGGAGCTGTTTTTT. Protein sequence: CASSQDRGPGELFF.

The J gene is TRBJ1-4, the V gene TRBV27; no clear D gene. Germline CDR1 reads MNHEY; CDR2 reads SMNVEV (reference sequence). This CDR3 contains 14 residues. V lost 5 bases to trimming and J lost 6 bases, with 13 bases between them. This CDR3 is CASSPTGNYEKLFF. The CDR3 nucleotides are TGTGCCAGCAGTCCCACCGGGAATTATGAAAAACTGTTTTTT.

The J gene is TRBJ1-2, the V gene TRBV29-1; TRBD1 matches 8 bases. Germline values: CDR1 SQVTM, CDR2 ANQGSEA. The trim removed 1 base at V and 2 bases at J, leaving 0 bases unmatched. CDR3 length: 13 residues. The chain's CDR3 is CSVEGQGNYGYTF. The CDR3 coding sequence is TGCAGCGTTGAAGGACAGGGGAACTATGGCTACACCTTC.

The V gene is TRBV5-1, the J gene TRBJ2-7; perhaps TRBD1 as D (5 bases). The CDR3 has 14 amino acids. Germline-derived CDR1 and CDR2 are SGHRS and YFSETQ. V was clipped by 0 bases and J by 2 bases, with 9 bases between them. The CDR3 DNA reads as TGCGCCAGCAGCTTGGTGCAGGGTACCTACGAGCAGTACTTC. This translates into CASSLVQGTYEQYF.

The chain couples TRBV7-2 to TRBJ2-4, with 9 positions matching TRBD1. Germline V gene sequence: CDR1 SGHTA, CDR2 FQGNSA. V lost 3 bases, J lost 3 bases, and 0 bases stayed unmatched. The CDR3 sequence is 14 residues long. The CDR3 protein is CASSLTGGKNIQYF. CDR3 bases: TGTGCCAGCAGCTTGACAGGGGGCAAAAACATTCAGTACTTC.

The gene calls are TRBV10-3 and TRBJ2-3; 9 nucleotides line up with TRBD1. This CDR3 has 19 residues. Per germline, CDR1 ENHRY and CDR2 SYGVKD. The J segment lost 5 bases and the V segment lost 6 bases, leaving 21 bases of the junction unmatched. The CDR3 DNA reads TGTGCCATCAGAAAGAGGACAGGGGAATTGTCGGGTGTGATAGATACGCAGTATTTT. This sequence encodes CAIRKRTGELSGVIDTQYF.

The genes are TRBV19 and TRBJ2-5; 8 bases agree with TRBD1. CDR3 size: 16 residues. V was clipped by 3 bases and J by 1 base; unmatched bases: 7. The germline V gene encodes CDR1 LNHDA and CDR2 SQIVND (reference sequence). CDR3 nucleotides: TGTGCCAGTAGTATGGCAGGGGGCCCCCGCCAAGAGACCCAGTACTTC. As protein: CASSMAGGPRQETQYF.

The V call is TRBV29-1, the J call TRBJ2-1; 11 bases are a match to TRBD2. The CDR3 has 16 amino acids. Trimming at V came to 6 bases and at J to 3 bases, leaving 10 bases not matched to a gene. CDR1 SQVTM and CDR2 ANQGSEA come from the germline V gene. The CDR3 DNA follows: TGCAGCGTCCTCCCCGGCGGGACTAGCGGCTACAATGAGCAGTTCTTC. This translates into CSVLPGGTSGYNEQFF.

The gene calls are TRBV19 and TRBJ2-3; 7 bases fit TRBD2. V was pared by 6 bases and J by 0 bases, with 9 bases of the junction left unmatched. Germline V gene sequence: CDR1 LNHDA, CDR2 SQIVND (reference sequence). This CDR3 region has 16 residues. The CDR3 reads CASRDRTRPSTDTQYF. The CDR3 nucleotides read TGTGCCAGTAGGGACCGGACTAGACCTAGCACAGATACGCAGTATTTT.

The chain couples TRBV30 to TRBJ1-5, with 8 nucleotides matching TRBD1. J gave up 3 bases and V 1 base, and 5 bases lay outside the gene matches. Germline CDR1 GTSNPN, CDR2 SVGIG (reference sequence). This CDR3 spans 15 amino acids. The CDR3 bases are TGTGCCTGGAGTGCAAACCAGGGGGCCAATCAGCCCCAGCATTTT. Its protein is CAWSANQGANQPQHF. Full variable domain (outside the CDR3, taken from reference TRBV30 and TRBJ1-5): SQTIHQWPATLVQPVGSPLSLECTVEGTSNPNLYWYRQAAGRGLQLLFYSVGIGQISSEVPQNLSASRPQDRQFILSSKKLLLSDSGFYLCAWSANQGANQPQHFGDGTRLSIL.

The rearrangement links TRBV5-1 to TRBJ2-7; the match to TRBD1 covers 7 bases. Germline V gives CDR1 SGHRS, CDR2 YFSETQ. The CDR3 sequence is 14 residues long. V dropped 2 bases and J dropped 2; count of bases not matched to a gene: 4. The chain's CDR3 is CASSFSGQAYEQYF. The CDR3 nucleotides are TGCGCCAGCAGCTTCTCCGGACAGGCCTACGAGCAGTACTTC.

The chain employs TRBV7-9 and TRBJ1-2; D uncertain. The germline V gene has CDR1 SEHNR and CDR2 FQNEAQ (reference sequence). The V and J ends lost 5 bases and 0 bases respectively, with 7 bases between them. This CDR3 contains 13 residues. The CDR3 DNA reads TGTGCCAGCAGCCAGGTCCCTAACTATGGCTACACCTTC. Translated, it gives CASSQVPNYGYTF.

CDR3 DNA sequence: TGTGCCAGCAGCGACAGGGGTACCGGGGAGCTGTTTTTT. It yields the protein CASSDRGTGELFF. V usage is TRBV7-2 and J usage is TRBJ2-2; 8 bases agree with TRBD1. This CDR3 region has 13 residues. In germline, CDR1 is SGHTA, CDR2 FQGNSA. V lost 5 bases and J lost 5; bases outside the gene matches: 1.